The clone carrying this T cell receptor (beta chain) has more than one count but fewer than ten. Its matching antigen is unknown. TCRdb reanalysed the 5' RACE reads using MiXCR and keeps one entry per CDR3 protein. The data hold around 440,000 distinct CDR3 sequences, with roughly 18% observed a single time. The sample is drawn from a study of T-cell memory formation after mild COVID-19. General study findings and limits: Some SARS-CoV-2-responding clones were already detected in memory before infection.

This CDR3 has 18 residues. CDR1 and CDR2 from the germline V gene are SGHDN and FVKESK. V was shortened by 4 bases and J by 1 base, with 20 bases between the two germline ends. The sequence came from an adult woman who had mild COVID-19 (a few samples of this study predate the infection). Cell type and time point are not known. The source material was PBMCs or a T cell subset sorted from them (not recorded which). The chain employs TRBV14 and TRBJ1-5; the D gene is possibly TRBD1 (6 bases). CDR3 sequence (DNA): TGTGCCAGCAGCCTATCTTCGGGGAAGGGGACAAGCAATCAGCCCCAGCATTTT. This encodes CASSLSSGKGTSNQPQHF. Together with reference TRBV14 and TRBJ1-5, the CDR3 gives the full variable domain: EAGVTQFPSHSVIEKGQTVTLRCDPISGHDNLYWYRRVMGKEIKFLLHFVKESKQDESGMPNNRFLAERTGGTYSTLKVQPAELEDSGVYFCASSLSSGKGTSNQPQHFGDGTRLSIL.